This TCR beta chain is from a study of cytomegalovirus exposure and HLA in healthy donors. Study-wide results and caveats: Previously analyzed data showed that most TCR beta V segments were productive at a frequency of about 90% or about 30%. Later on, analysis showed that most CMV-associated TCR beta chains appeared to be HLA-restricted.

PCR employed 60 Vbeta and 13 Jbeta primers. Profiling relied on immunoSEQ multiplex PCR, and the TCRdb table lists in-frame clones only, not all of them. The sample shows some 88,000 clones, 65% to 80% of them seen only once. A note on this clone: Its antigen is currently unknown.

The CDR3 spans 14 residues. Germline V gives CDR1 SGHAT, CDR2 FQNNGV. The V end lost 2 bases, the J end lost 11 bases, and 16 bases lay between the germline ends. The TCR was taken from a woman under 30 in good health and CMV-seropositive. This chain uses TRBV11-2 with TRBJ1-5; D not resolved. Source material: PBMCs. In nucleotides, the CDR3 is TGTGCCAGCAGCTTAAATTTGGTCGCCGCAGCCCAGCATTTT. Translated: CASSLNLVAAAQHF.